This T cell receptor (beta chain) derives from a study of neurological immune-mediated disorders (dated by TCRdb to between 2019 and 2020). About the full investigation: Using UMI-based sequencing, the study compared peripheral blood TCR-beta repertoires from patients with HTLV-I-associated myelopathy (HAM/TSP), patients with multiple sclerosis, and healthy controls. Longitudinal samples, technical triplicates and paired sorted CD4+ and CD8+ T-cell subsets, alongside PBMC samples, were included among the roughly 96 TCR-beta libraries. The cohort included 60 to 75 subjects: roughly 15 with HAM/TSP, roughly 35 with multiple sclerosis, and around 20 healthy controls.

This clonotype was seen many times. The clone's antigen remains unknown. The sample holds no much larger clone one base away, and base qualities are not on file. To synthesize cDNA, template-switch 5'RACE was performed with a primer carrying a 10-nucleotide random unique molecular identifier so that each TCR transcript was tagged. Every sequencing run yielded over 170 million TCR-beta sequences covering 15-18 subjects. The RNeasy kit was used for extraction of total RNA. The KAPA Real-time Library Amplification kit was used to amplify TCR-beta VDJ regions with primers targeting the TCR constant region and the 5'RACE anchor. Sample indexes and Illumina adaptors were added in a first PCR, after which library yield was increased in a second PCR. The roughly 650 bp TCR product was size-selected on a 2% E-gel SizeSelection system after Ampure bead purification. Library quality was checked on a Bioanalyzer, concentration was measured with Qubit, and libraries were quantified with the Kapa Library Quantification kit before pooling. An Illumina HiSeq 2500 sequenced the libraries paired-end 2 x 150 bp. To increase sequence diversity, about 25-31% phiX was spiked into each library pool. The authors' pipeline ran thus. The UMI-based MiGEC pipeline processed quality-filtered reads and removed over 80% of raw TCR sequences during error correction. IMGT germline references were used for alignment of VDJ genes, and clonotypes were defined by a unique CDR3 amino acid sequence together with V-J genes. Clonal expansion, Shannon diversity, and CDR3 relatedness (CalcPairwiseDistances, ClusterSamples) were evaluated with VDJtools, and phylogenetic trees were built with CLCbio workbench. Using coefficient-of-variation modelling across technical triplicates, the study counted a clone as expanded if it had at least 8 unique UMIs. Clones were called with MiXCR by TCRdb after fastp trimmed the public reads at Q25, and only in-frame beta chains were retained. One record per CDR3 amino acid sequence lists the most common genes and DNA. In this record, the V and J calls reflect TCRdb's handling and not the investigators' own analysis. The sample table lists about 28,000 distinct CDR3 sequences, around 10% of them with a count of one. The ten largest clones capture approximately 7.8% of the sample.

The healthy controls were volunteers from a blood bank in Maryland, USA. Libraries from unsorted PBMCs were made from 2 million PBMCs kept in RNAlater at -80 degrees C until RNA extraction. Peripheral blood was subjected to Ficoll-Hypaque density gradient centrifugation to isolate PBMCs, which were then cryopreserved in liquid nitrogen. V lost 3 bases and J lost 5 bases, and the count of bases not matched to a germline gene is 1. CDR1 SGHRS and CDR2 YFSETQ are derived from the germline V gene. The CDR3 contains 14 residues, cysteine and phenylalanine counted. Just CDR3 DNA is preserved here, 42 bases in frame from base 1. Broader findings and caveats from the paper: TCR clonal expansion was highest in HAM/TSP patients and lowest in MS patients, with MS patients falling below even healthy controls. No identical CDR3 amino acid sequences were shared among expanded clones across subjects, suggesting private TCR-beta repertoires in all groups.

The material sequenced was PBMCs. The rearranged segments are TRBV5-1 and TRBJ2-4, and 11 junctional nucleotides match TRBD1. The sequence derives from a man aged 55 to 70 in good health. The bases are TGCGCCAGCAGCTGGACAGGGGGCGAAAACATTCAGTACTTC. Its protein reads: CASSWTGGENIQYF.